The 27 T cell receptor beta chains presented below share a single source sample, sequenced in a study of CD4 and CD8 cells across lung adenocarcinoma regions. One entry per CDR3 protein results from TCRdb running MiXCR on the PCR reads. The sample has about 19,000 distinct CDR3 sequences; about 50% are singletons. The sequenced sample consisted of CD8+ T cells from the margin of a lung tumor. Receptors originate from a male donor with lung adenocarcinoma. The CD4 and CD8 labels of this study may be unreliable.

The chain employs TRBV10-3 and TRBJ2-3; 11 nucleotides line up with TRBD1. Trimming removed 5 bases from V and 7 bases from J; junction bases left unmatched: 5. CDR1 and CDR2 from the germline V gene are ENHRY and SYGVKD. The CDR3 loop spans 14 amino acids. The CDR3 DNA reads TGTGCCATCAGTCAGGACAGGGGGCCGAATACGCAGTATTTT. Its protein product is CAISQDRGPNTQYF.

This clonotype was seen a handful of times. Since a much larger clone is just one base distant, this may be a read error. The chain couples TRBV6-1 to TRBJ2-5, with unresolved D. The length of the CDR3 is 11 residues. Germline assignment: CDR1 MNHNS and CDR2 SASEGT. V lost 7 bases, J lost 11 bases, and 14 bases lay in between. The chain's CDR3 is CASTGYNEQYF. The CDR3 nucleotides are TGTGCCAGCACGGGCTACAATGAGCAGTACTTC.

This clonotype was seen a few times. The chain carries TRBV6-1 and TRBJ2-7; D gene uncertain. The germline V gene has CDR1 MNHNS and CDR2 SASEGT. Trimming shortened V by 0 bases and J by 2 bases, and 8 bases separated the two germline ends. The CDR3 runs 14 residues. CDR3 residues: CASSEANSAYEQYF. DNA of the CDR3: TGTGCCAGCAGTGAAGCTAACAGCGCCTACGAGCAGTACTTC.

This chain connects TRBV27 to TRBJ2-1; TRBD1 is a possible D gene (5 bases). The V end lost 3 bases, the J end lost 1 base, and 13 bases lay between the germline ends. CDR1 and CDR2 (germline): MNHEY, SMNVEV (reference sequence). The CDR3 has 16 amino acids. CDR3 region: CASSFPRAGSYNEQFF. DNA for the CDR3: TGTGCCAGCAGTTTCCCCCGGGCAGGGTCCTACAATGAGCAGTTCTTC.

The chain couples TRBV6-1 to TRBJ1-1; perhaps TRBD1 as D (6 bases). V lost 7 bases and J 4 bases, leaving 19 bases between the germline ends. Germline V gives CDR1 MNHNS, CDR2 SASEGT. This CDR3 spans 15 amino acids. The CDR3 nucleotides read TGTGCCAGCAAAGGGGGTTTTGCTCGGGGCACTGAAGCTTTCTTT. This gives the protein CASKGGFARGTEAFF.

The chain couples TRBV27 to TRBJ2-2; D is perhaps TRBD1 (5 bases). CDR1 MNHEY and CDR2 SMNVEV come from the germline V gene (reference sequence). V was cut by 1 base and J by 1 base, with 7 bases left in between. The CDR3 loop spans 15 amino acids. For the CDR3, the DNA is TGTGCCAGCAGTTTATACAGGAAGAACACCGGGGAGCTGTTTTTT. This sequence encodes CASSLYRKNTGELFF.

J is TRBJ2-1 and V is TRBV25-1, with a tentative D call TRBD1 (6 bases). The CDR3 length is 13 residues. Germline lookup yields CDR1 MGHDK and CDR2 SYGVNS. The V and J ends lost 8 bases and 1 base respectively, with 9 bases between them. CDR3 region: CASQDRSYNEQFF. The CDR3 DNA is TGTGCCAGCCAGGACAGATCCTACAATGAGCAGTTCTTC.

The CDR3 DNA reads as TGTGCCAGCAGTTACCGGGGGGCTCGCGACACAGATACGCAGTATTTT. It encodes CASSYRGARDTDTQYF. V gene TRBV6-5 combines with J gene TRBJ2-3, with D perhaps matching TRBD2 (7 bases). The CDR3 spans 16 residues. The germline V and J ends were trimmed by 2 bases and 2 bases, with 14 bases remaining between them. Looked up from germline, CDR1 is MNHEY and CDR2 is SVGAGI.

This sequence joins TRBV6-1 and TRBJ2-4; 8 bases align to TRBD1. V trimming: 9 bases; J trimming: 13 bases; junction bases outside the gene matches: 14. Germline V gene sequence: CDR1 MNHNS, CDR2 SASEGT. The CDR3 covers 13 residues. The DNA for the CDR3 is TGTGCCAGGGGACAGGATGGGACAGATATGCAGTACTTC. Translating gives CARGQDGTDMQYF.

This chain joins TRBV7-7 and TRBJ2-1; possible D gene TRBD2, 5 bases. CDR1 SSHAT and CDR2 FNYEAQ come from the germline V gene (reference sequence). The CDR3 is 13 residues long. Deletions cut 1 base from V and 9 bases from J, with 10 bases between. The CDR3 DNA follows: TGTGCCAGCAGCTTAGAGCTAGCAGGTGAGCAGTTCTTC. The encoded protein is CASSLELAGEQFF.

This clonotype was detected many times. This rearrangement joins TRBV11-2 to TRBJ2-1, with D hard to call. The CDR3 consists of 15 residues. V gave up 0 bases and J gave up 0 bases, with 6 bases separating them. Per the germline V gene, CDR1 is SGHAT and CDR2 is FQNNGV. CDR3 coding DNA: TGTGCCAGCAGCTTAGAAAGTGGCTCCTACAATGAGCAGTTCTTC. Translation: CASSLESGSYNEQFF.

This clonotype is medium-sized within its sample. The CDR3 reads CASSLEGARTDTQYF. The CDR3 DNA is TGTGCCAGCAGTTTAGAGGGGGCCCGCACAGATACGCAGTATTTT. V is TRBV12-3 or TRBV12-4 and J is TRBJ2-3; 7 nucleotides agree with TRBD1. V was pared by 1 base and J by 1 base, with 2 bases of the junction left unmatched. The CDR3 contains 15 residues.

The CDR3 nucleotides read TGTGCCAGCAGCGTAGGGGGACTAGCGGGAGGTGAGCAGTTCTTC. Its translation: CASSVGGLAGGEQFF. The chain employs TRBV9 and TRBJ2-5, with 15 bases lining up with TRBD2. The J call may be mistaken, given a closer DNA end match to TRBJ2-1. From germline, CDR1 is SGDLS and CDR2 YYNGEE. The CDR3 loop spans 15 amino acids.

The chain recombines TRBV11-3 with TRBJ2-7; 8 nucleotides match TRBD1. The CDR3 is 15 amino acids. Germline trimming cut 5 bases from V and 3 bases from J; bases unmatched to any gene: 9. The germline CDR1 and CDR2 sequences are SGHNT and YENEEA. CDR3 in amino acids: CASSPGGQADYEQYF. The CDR3 DNA reads TGTGCCAGCAGCCCTGGGGGACAGGCGGACTACGAGCAGTACTTC.

This clonotype ranks as medium-sized. This rearrangement joins TRBV6-1 to TRBJ2-2, with D possibly being TRBD1 (5 bases). This CDR3 comprises 13 residues. The ends were cut back, 6 bases at V and 6 bases at J, with 11 bases in the middle. Germline CDR1 MNHNS, CDR2 SASEGT. The CDR3 is CASRPGFAGELFF. The CDR3 bases are TGTGCCAGCAGGCCAGGGTTCGCCGGGGAGCTGTTTTTT.

This clonotype was observed a handful of times. The chain combines TRBV25-1 with TRBJ2-1; D tentatively fits TRBD1 or TRBD2 (5 bases each). V was cut by 6 bases and J by 6 bases, with 15 bases left in between. Germline loops: CDR1 MGHDK, CDR2 SYGVNS. CDR3 size: 14 residues. The CDR3 sequence is CASSRDASINEQFF. The CDR3 DNA reads TGTGCCAGCAGCCGGGACGCCAGTATCAATGAGCAGTTCTTC. The full variable domain, in which reference TRBV25-1 and TRBJ2-1 provide the parts outside the CDR3, is EADIYQTPRYLVIGTGKKITLECSQTMGHDKMYWYQQDPGMELHLIHYSYGVNSTEKGDLSSESTVSRIRTEHFPLTLESARPSHTSQYLCASSRDASINEQFFGPGTRLTVL.

For this clonotype: A read error may account for a junction end that differs from germline. This sequence joins TRBV27 and TRBJ2-2; D tentatively fits TRBD1 or TRBD2 (5 bases each). This CDR3 region has 13 residues. Germline CDR1 and CDR2: MNHEY and SMNVEV (reference sequence). CDR3 sequence (DNA): TGTGCCAGCAAAGCGACGGGCACCGGGGCGCTGTTTTTT. Amino acid sequence: CASKATGTGALFF.

The rearrangement joins TRBV6-1 to TRBJ2-5; possible D gene TRBD1, 6 bases. This CDR3 has 14 amino acids. Germline lookup yields CDR1 MNHNS and CDR2 SASEGT. The chain's CDR3 is CAGSGARDTDTQYF. The CDR3 DNA is TGTGCGGGCAGTGGGGCCCGGGACACAGATACCCAGTACTTC.

This clonotype was seen many times. This sequence joins TRBV12-3 or TRBV12-4 and TRBJ2-3; the D is unclear. CDR3 length: 13 residues. V dropped 4 bases and J dropped 7 bases, with 12 bases sitting between them. The CDR3 region has the DNA TGTGCCAGCAGTTCGGCGTCTCCTAATACGCAGTATTTT. This gives the protein CASSSASPNTQYF.

This clonotype qualifies as medium-sized (0.01 to 0.1%). V usage is TRBV25-1 and J usage is TRBJ2-2, with TRBD1 identical over 8 bases. Germline trimming cut 9 bases from V and 2 bases from J; bases unmatched to any gene: 8. This CDR3 has 15 amino acids. Germline CDR1 is MGHDK and CDR2 is SYGVNS. The CDR3 coding sequence is TGTGCCAGTGACTCCGGACAGGGTAACACCGGGGAGCTGTTTTTT. It codes for CASDSGQGNTGELFF.

Details on this clonotype: A much larger clone differs by one base, so this may be a read error. The chain combines TRBV12-3 or TRBV12-4 with TRBJ2-3; 8 bases line up with TRBD2. This CDR3 has 13 amino acids. With 7 bases clipped from V and 9 bases from J, the junction kept 9 bases outside the gene matches. The CDR3 sequence: CASTGSGGETQYF. CDR3 in DNA: TGTGCCAGCACTGGGAGCGGGGGAGAGACGCAGTATTTT.

This chain connects TRBV5-1 to TRBJ2-3; D is unresolved. The V end lost 0 bases, the J end lost 0 bases, and 11 bases lay between the germline ends. CDR3 size: 16 residues. Germline V CDR1 and CDR2: SGHRS, YFSETQ. The CDR3 loop is CASSLEAGLSTDTQYF. As DNA, the CDR3 is TGCGCCAGCAGCTTGGAGGCTGGTCTAAGCACAGATACGCAGTATTTT.

The chain has TRBV27 and TRBJ2-7; 7 nucleotides line up with TRBD1. The length of the CDR3 is 16 residues. Germline CDR1 MNHEY, CDR2 SMNVEV (reference sequence). J was trimmed by 9 bases and V by 4 bases; bases with no gene match: 18. Here the CDR3 DNA reads TGTGCCAGCAGTTCGTACCGGGACAGCAATCTACGAGGGCAGTACTTC. Translated, it gives CASSSYRDSNLRGQYF.

This chain uses TRBV27 with TRBJ2-3; D uncertain. Trimming cost V 1 base and J 1 base, with 21 bases left between them. Germline V gene lookup returns CDR1 MNHEY and CDR2 SMNVEV (reference sequence). The CDR3 sequence is 19 residues long. DNA of the CDR3: TGTGCCAGCAGTTTATTTCAGCTTTCCGGCCCGTGTGGCACAGATACGCAGTATTTT. As protein: CASSLFQLSGPCGTDTQYF.

The chain joins TRBV6-1 to TRBJ2-3; the D gene could be TRBD1 or TRBD2 (5 bases each). The end of the DNA fits TRBJ2-7 better, so the J call may be wrong. Germline lookup yields CDR1 MNHNS and CDR2 SASEGT. The CDR3 contains 15 residues. This chain's CDR3 is CASAWGSGATDTQYF. In DNA form, the CDR3 reads TGTGCCAGCGCCTGGGGGAGCGGAGCCACAGACACGCAGTACTTC.

The chain recombines TRBV27 with TRBJ2-1; 8 bases align to TRBD1. This CDR3 is 16 amino acids long. From germline, CDR1 is MNHEY and CDR2 SMNVEV (reference sequence). The ends lost 2 bases at V and 7 bases at J; junction bases unmatched: 10. The CDR3: CASSLRQGAVSNEQFF. The DNA for the CDR3 is TGTGCCAGCAGTTTACGCCAGGGGGCGGTTTCAAATGAGCAGTTCTTC.

For this clonotype: A much larger clonotype is one base distant, so this may be a read error. This likely comes from a read error, as the CDR3 has no conserved phenylalanine or tryptophan at its end. Because the CDR3's place on the DNA is in doubt, the DNA is left out and the CDR3 is given as listed by TCRdb. The CDR3 protein is CASSYSML. The chain couples TRBV6-5 to TRBJ2-6. The CDR3 region is 8 residues in length, termini included. In germline, CDR1 is MNHEY, CDR2 SVGAGI.